The 14 T cell receptor beta chains listed next were all sequenced from one sample in a study of CD8+CD57+ T cells in acquired aplastic anemia. Genomic DNA constituted the template upon which TCR beta VDJ and CDR3 profiling was performed. Via MiXCR, TCRdb re-called the reads, giving one row per CDR3 protein. The sample lists around 500,000 distinct CDR3 sequences, more than 25% seen once, with nearly 0.85% in the top ten. Patients chosen for sequencing had shown CD8+CD57+ cell expansion by flow cytometry. Sequencing was done on a sample of sorted CD4+, CD8+, or CD8+CD57+ T cells (not recorded which) from PBMCs. The receptors originated from a human donor with aplastic anemia.

The rearrangement links TRBV30 to TRBJ1-1, with D unresolved. The CDR3 extends over 12 amino acids. Germline CDR1 reads GTSNPN; CDR2 reads SVGIG (reference sequence). V lost 2 bases, J lost 6 bases, and 10 bases lay in between. CDR3 bases: TGTGCCTGGAGTACGGTAATTTCTGAAGCTTTCTTT. It yields the protein CAWSTVISEAFF.

The chain employs TRBV25-1 and TRBJ1-2, with D possibly matching TRBD1 (5 bases). CDR1 and CDR2 from the germline V gene are MGHDK and SYGVNS. The ends were cut back, 8 bases at V and 7 bases at J, with 17 bases in the middle. The CDR3 contains 13 residues. In nucleotides, the CDR3 is TGTGCCAGCTCACCAGAGGGGTTTAGTGGCTACACCTTC. Its protein product is CASSPEGFSGYTF.

The gene calls are TRBV30 and TRBJ1-3, with D possibly TRBD1 on 6 matching bases. There are 13 residues in the CDR3. Trimming took 0 bases from V and 8 from J, leaving 11 bases between them. The germline V gene encodes CDR1 GTSNPN and CDR2 SVGIG (reference sequence). This CDR3 is CAWSVGRGDTIYF. In DNA form, the CDR3 reads TGTGCCTGGAGTGTAGGCAGGGGAGACACCATATATTTT.

A word on this clonotype: A clone one base away is much larger, so this may be a read error. V usage is TRBV7-2 and J usage is TRBJ1-1, with TRBD1 as a possible D gene (5 bases). CDR3 length equals 14 residues. V was clipped by 3 bases and J by 3 bases, with 11 bases between them. The germline V gene has CDR1 SGHTA and CDR2 FQGNSA. The CDR3 region has the DNA TGTGCCAGCAGCTTGGGACCGTCGGACACTGAAGCTTTCTTT. Translated: CASSLGPSDTEAFF.

By share of the sample, this clonotype is medium-sized. V and J are TRBV3-1 and TRBJ1-2, with 7 nucleotides matching TRBD1. The CDR3 runs 14 residues. The J segment lost 5 bases and the V segment lost 4 bases, leaving 7 bases of the junction unmatched. Germline assignment: CDR1 LGHDT and CDR2 YNNKEL (reference sequence). This chain's CDR3 is CASSPTGAGYGYTF. The CDR3 bases are TGTGCCAGCAGCCCTACAGGGGCAGGGTATGGCTACACCTTC. Full variable domain (missing parts from reference TRBV3-1 and TRBJ1-2): DTAVSQTPKYLVTQMGNDKSIKCEQNLGHDTMYWYKQDSKKFLKIMFSYNNKELIINETVPNRFSPKSPDKAHLNLHINSLELGDSAVYFCASSPTGAGYGYTFGSGTRLTVV.

There are a few counts of this clonotype. The chain is built from TRBV30 and TRBJ1-4; D gene unclear. V was shortened by 0 bases and J by 8 bases, with 7 bases between the two germline ends. The CDR3 is made up of 12 amino acids. Looked up from germline, CDR1 is GTSNPN and CDR2 is SVGIG (reference sequence). CDR3 in amino acids: CAWSVLGEKLFF. The DNA for the CDR3 is TGTGCCTGGAGTGTATTGGGGGAAAAACTGTTTTTT.

The rearrangement joins TRBV7-6 to TRBJ1-2; no firm D call. The germline V gene encodes CDR1 SGHVS and CDR2 FNYEAQ. CDR3 length: 13 amino acids. Trimming removed 4 bases from V and 1 base from J, with 7 bases in between. CDR3 DNA: TGTGCCAGCAGCTCGGACCTTAACTATGGCTACACCTTC. Translating it yields CASSSDLNYGYTF.

This clonotype was detected many times. The chain links TRBV25-1 to TRBJ1-4; no firm D call. Trimming pared 4 bases from V and 4 bases from J, leaving 10 bases between. Germline V CDR1 and CDR2: MGHDK, SYGVNS. CDR3 length: 14 amino acids. CDR3 sequence (DNA): TGTGCCAGCAGTGGCAGAACCCTTAATGAAAAACTGTTTTTT. It translates to CASSGRTLNEKLFF.

V and J are TRBV5-4 and TRBJ1-3; D unclear. The CDR3 sequence is 14 residues long. Deletions cut 3 bases from V and 0 bases from J, with 7 bases between. CDR1 SGHNT and CDR2 YYREEE come from the germline V gene (reference sequence). The CDR3 loop reads CASSSRPSGNTIYF. CDR3 coding DNA: TGTGCCAGCAGCTCCAGGCCCTCTGGAAACACCATATATTTT.

This clonotype was detected many times. The V and J genes are TRBV19 and TRBJ2-7; tentative D call: TRBD1 (6 bases). The CDR3 is 14 amino acids. Germline V gene sequence: CDR1 LNHDA, CDR2 SQIVND (reference sequence). The V and J ends lost 3 bases and 5 bases respectively, with 14 bases between them. The CDR3 loop is CASSITGQTNEQYF. In DNA form, the CDR3 reads TGTGCCAGTAGTATTACTGGACAGACGAACGAGCAGTACTTC.

V usage is TRBV12-3 or TRBV12-4 and J usage is TRBJ1-6, with D unclear. The CDR3 is 13 amino acids. Trimming took 6 bases from V and 11 from J, leaving 14 bases between them. The CDR3: CASSISMLPPLHF. The DNA of the CDR3 is TGTGCCAGCAGCATCTCCATGCTACCACCCCTCCACTTT.

The V gene is TRBV5-4, the J gene TRBJ2-7, with D possibly TRBD1 on 6 matching bases. With 0 bases removed from V and 3 bases from J, the gap between germline ends came to 19 bases. Germline V gene data show CDR1 as SGHNT and CDR2 as YYREEE (reference sequence). This CDR3 spans 17 amino acids. Here the CDR3 DNA reads TGTGCCAGCAGCTTGGGGCTTGGCGTCAGGGGTAACTACGAGCAGTACTTC. Its protein product is CASSLGLGVRGNYEQYF.

This clonotype was detected many times. This chain uses TRBV19 with TRBJ1-2, with D hard to call. The CDR3 runs to 13 residues. V dropped 5 bases and J dropped 7 bases, with 14 bases sitting between them. Germline loops: CDR1 LNHDA, CDR2 SQIVND (reference sequence). CDR3 sequence: CASSSKWDTGYTF. CDR3 DNA: TGTGCCAGTAGTTCCAAATGGGATACTGGCTACACCTTC.

The V and J genes are TRBV10-3 and TRBJ1-5; 8 positions match TRBD1. The V and J ends lost 2 bases and 6 bases, in that order; junction bases with no gene match: 3. The CDR3 covers 14 residues. Germline CDR1 reads ENHRY; CDR2 reads SYGVKD. The CDR3 spells CAISEDRGVQPQHF. In DNA form, the CDR3 reads TGTGCCATCAGTGAGGACAGGGGAGTTCAGCCCCAGCATTTT.